This entry lists 17 T cell receptor beta chains sequenced from one sample in a study of blood T cell repertoires in COVID-19. TCRdb's table, derived via immunoSEQ multiplex PCR, lists solely in-frame clones and lacks some. Of around 47,000 clones in the sample, approximately 87% were seen once. The material sequenced was peripheral blood. All receptors come from a man aged 35 to 55 with COVID-19, enrolled during active disease.

This chain uses TRBV11-2 with TRBJ1-1; 9 bases agree with TRBD1. V gave up 3 bases and J gave up 5 bases; unmatched junction bases: 7. The germline V gene encodes CDR1 SGHAT and CDR2 FQNNGV. The CDR3 totals 15 residues. CDR3 DNA sequence: TGTGCCAGCAGCTTCCGTGAGACAGGGGGGACTGAAGCTTTCTTT. Translating gives CASSFRETGGTEAFF.

The V and J genes are TRBV7-8 and TRBJ2-3, with 8 bases matching TRBD2. The CDR3 runs to 14 residues. The germline V gene encodes CDR1 SGHVS and CDR2 FQNEAQ. The V gene end was trimmed by 5 bases and the J gene end by 3 bases; junction bases not matched to a gene: 4. The CDR3 DNA reads as TGTGCCAGCAGCATAGGACTAGCTACAGATACGCAGTATTTT. It yields the protein CASSIGLATDTQYF.

In its sample, this clone was seen once. CDR3 nucleotide sequence: TGTGCCAGCAGCGTAAGCGCCACTAGCACAGATACGCAGTATTTT. This sequence encodes CASSVSATSTDTQYF. The genes are TRBV9 and TRBJ2-3, with D uncertain. V lost 1 base and J lost 0, with 9 bases in between. Per germline, CDR1 SGDLS and CDR2 YYNGEE. The CDR3 has 15 amino acids.

V is TRBV19 and J is TRBJ1-4, with no clear D. CDR3 length equals 15 residues. Trimming took 8 bases from V and 8 from J, leaving 21 bases between them. From germline, CDR1 is LNHDA and CDR2 SQIVND (reference sequence). The CDR3 here is CASGRGFSVPEKLFF. The CDR3 nucleotides read TGTGCCAGTGGTCGCGGGTTCTCTGTACCGGAAAAACTGTTTTTT. Combining the CDR3 with reference TRBV19 and TRBJ1-4 gives the whole variable domain DGGITQSPKYLFRKEGQNVTLSCEQNLNHDAMYWYRQDPGQGLRLIYYSQIVNDFQKGDIAEGYSVSREKKESFPLTVTSAQKNPTAFYLCASGRGFSVPEKLFFGSGTQLSVL.

The chain employs TRBV5-1 and TRBJ2-7, with 8 positions matching TRBD1. Germline V lookup: CDR1 SGHRS, CDR2 YFSETQ. With V trimmed by 5 bases and J by 6 bases, 10 bases remained unmatched. The CDR3 totals 14 residues. CDR3 residues: CASSQTGQVSEQYF. The CDR3 nucleotides read TGCGCCAGCAGTCAGACGGGACAGGTATCCGAGCAGTACTTC.

The rearrangement uses TRBV30 and TRBJ2-2; the D is unclear. This CDR3 is built from 15 residues. Germline assignment: CDR1 GTSNPN and CDR2 SVGIG (reference sequence). V was trimmed by 1 base and J by 1 base, leaving 10 bases between them. CDR3 sequence (DNA): TGTGCCTGGAGTGGTTTCTCAGGGAACACCGGGGAGCTGTTTTTT. It encodes CAWSGFSGNTGELFF.

The chain carries TRBV28 and TRBJ1-5; a possible D gene is TRBD1 (5 bases). The CDR3 is 16 amino acids. V was shortened by 6 bases and J by 9 bases, with 24 bases between the two germline ends. Germline lookup yields CDR1 MDHEN and CDR2 SYDVKM. Here the CDR3 DNA reads TGTGCCAGCAGCAGTCACCCCGGGTATGGGGGGGGGCCCCAGCATTTT. This sequence encodes CASSSHPGYGGGPQHF.

The chain uses TRBV5-1 and TRBJ2-1; 9 nucleotides line up with TRBD1. After removal of 3 bases from V and 7 bases from J, the junction contained 5 bases not matched to a gene. In germline, CDR1 is SGHRS, CDR2 YFSETQ. This CDR3 is built from 14 residues. The CDR3 region is CASSWDRVLNEQFF. In DNA, the CDR3 is TGCGCCAGCAGCTGGGACAGGGTTCTTAATGAGCAGTTCTTC.

The chain employs TRBV4-1 and TRBJ2-3, with TRBD2 matching 8 bases. This CDR3 is 16 amino acids long. Germline CDR1 MGHRA, CDR2 YSYEKL. V shed 1 base and J 2 bases; nucleotides not matched to a gene: 5. CDR3: CASSQGLSGDTDTQYF. The CDR3 region has the DNA TGCGCCAGCAGCCAAGGTCTTAGCGGGGACACAGATACGCAGTATTTT.

The chain recombines TRBV6-5 with TRBJ2-3, with 9 bases lining up with TRBD1. Germline loops: CDR1 MNHEY, CDR2 SVGAGI. The CDR3 is made up of 13 amino acids. Unmatched junction bases numbered 4, after V lost 7 bases and J lost 5 bases. The CDR3, as DNA: TGTGCCAGCACGAACAGGGGGCAAGATACGCAGTATTTT. Protein sequence: CASTNRGQDTQYF.

This clone was recorded only once. V and J are TRBV6-1 and TRBJ1-4; 7 bases are shared with TRBD1. Germline V gene sequence: CDR1 MNHNS, CDR2 SASEGT. J was trimmed by 11 bases and V by 3 bases; bases with no gene match: 3. The CDR3 sequence is 12 residues long. The CDR3 region has the DNA TGTGCCAGCAGTGACCTCAGGGGGAAACTGTTTTTT. Protein: CASSDLRGKLFF.

A single count supports this clone. The chain couples TRBV6-5 to TRBJ2-7, with TRBD1 matching over 11 bases. Germline CDR1 reads MNHEY; CDR2 reads SVGAGI. The J segment lost 3 bases and the V segment lost 2 bases, leaving 3 bases of the junction unmatched. The CDR3 is made up of 15 amino acids. The CDR3 bases are TGTGCCAGCAGTTACCCCGGGACAGGGGGCTACGAGCAGTACTTC. This translates into CASSYPGTGGYEQYF.

This chain links TRBV25-1 with TRBJ1-1; 7 bases align to TRBD1. Germline V gene sequence: CDR1 MGHDK, CDR2 SYGVNS. The CDR3 spans 16 residues. V was pared by 4 bases and J by 1 base, with 9 bases of the junction left unmatched. The CDR3 loop reads CASSARQGRGNTEAFF. The DNA of the CDR3 is TGTGCCAGCAGTGCACGACAGGGACGGGGGAACACTGAAGCTTTCTTT.

This clone was recorded once. V and J are TRBV5-6 and TRBJ2-7; a weak D match, TRBD2 (6 bases). The V gene lost 2 bases and the J gene lost 1 base, with 7 bases spanning the gap. The V gene's germline CDR1 is SGHDT and CDR2 YYEEEE. The CDR3 covers 13 residues. CDR3 region: CASSFGTSYEQYF. CDR3 sequence (DNA): TGTGCCAGCAGCTTTGGGACTTCCTACGAGCAGTACTTC.

Details on this clone: The same CDR3 arises from other DNA sequences in this sample as well. The V gene is TRBV27, the J gene TRBJ1-2; D not certain. Germline CDR1 and CDR2: MNHEY and SMNVEV (reference sequence). The CDR3 consists of 12 residues. Between the trimmed V and J ends, which lost 3 bases and 4 bases, there was a span of 6 bases. The CDR3 is CASSLAGYGYTF. The CDR3 DNA reads TGTGCCAGCAGTTTGGCAGGCTATGGCTACACCTTC.

The CDR3 region is CASSLSGGSFNEQFF. As DNA, the CDR3 is TGTGCCAGCAGTTTATCTGGCGGGAGTTTTAATGAGCAGTTCTTC. The chain couples TRBV27 to TRBJ2-1; 7 nucleotides match TRBD2. J was trimmed by 7 bases and V by 0 bases; bases with no gene match: 6. CDR3 length equals 15 residues. In germline, CDR1 is MNHEY, CDR2 SMNVEV (reference sequence).

The chain combines TRBV9 with TRBJ2-7; 7 bases match TRBD1. Looked up from germline, CDR1 is SGDLS and CDR2 is YYNGEE. The V and J ends lost 0 bases and 1 base, in that order; junction bases with no gene match: 7. This CDR3 has 16 amino acids. The CDR3 coding sequence is TGTGCCAGCAGCGTAGTGAAAGGACAGGAGTCCTACGAGCAGTACTTC. It translates to CASSVVKGQESYEQYF.